Sequencing of this T cell receptor (beta chain) was carried out in a study of cytomegalovirus exposure and HLA in healthy donors. With 60 Vbeta and 13 Jbeta primers, the PCR was carried out. Sequenced by immunoSEQ multiplex PCR; TCRdb stores in-frame clones only, minus some. Its table records tens of thousands of clones. Germline CDR1 and CDR2: MNHEY and SVGAGI. Deletions cut 0 bases from V and 6 bases from J, with 12 bases between. The CDR3 covers 14 residues. Sequencing used PBMCs. The rearrangement links TRBV6-5 to TRBJ2-7; TRBD1 is a possible D gene (5 bases). The clonotype comes from a male donor in good health and CMV-seronegative. The CDR3 DNA reads as TGTGCCAGCAGTTACTCGGGCAGGGAAAGCGAGCAGTACTTC. Protein product: CASSYSGRESEQYF.